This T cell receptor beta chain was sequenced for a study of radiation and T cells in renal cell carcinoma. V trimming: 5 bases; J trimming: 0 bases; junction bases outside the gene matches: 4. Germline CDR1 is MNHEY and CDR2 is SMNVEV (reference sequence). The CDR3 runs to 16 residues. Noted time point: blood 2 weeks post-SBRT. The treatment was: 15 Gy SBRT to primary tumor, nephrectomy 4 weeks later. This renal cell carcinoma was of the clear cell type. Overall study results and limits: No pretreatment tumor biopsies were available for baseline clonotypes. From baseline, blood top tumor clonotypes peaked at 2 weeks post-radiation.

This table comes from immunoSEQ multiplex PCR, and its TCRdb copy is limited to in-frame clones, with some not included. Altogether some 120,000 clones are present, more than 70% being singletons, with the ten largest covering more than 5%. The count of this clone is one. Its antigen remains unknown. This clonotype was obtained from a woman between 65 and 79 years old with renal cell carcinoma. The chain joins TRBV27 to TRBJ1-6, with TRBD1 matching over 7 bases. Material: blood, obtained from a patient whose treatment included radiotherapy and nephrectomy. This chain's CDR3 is CASSLTGVSYNSPLHF. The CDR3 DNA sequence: TGTGCCAGCAGTCTCACAGGGGTCTCCTATAATTCACCCCTCCACTTT.